One and the same sample provided the 14 T cell receptor beta chains below, sequenced in a study of shared clonotypes between healthy human individuals. Generated by immunoSEQ multiplex PCR, the TCRdb table keeps only in-frame clones and is missing some. The sample includes over 400,000 clones, roughly 80% of them seen just once. The source material was PBMCs. These receptors were collected from a woman aged 40 to 55 in good health. Some clones in this sample may be carry-over from other donors' samples.

The chain recombines TRBV7-2 with TRBJ1-2; unclear D gene. V dropped 7 bases and J dropped 6 bases, with 15 bases sitting between them. Germline lookup yields CDR1 SGHTA and CDR2 FQGNSA. This CDR3 region has 13 residues. This chain's CDR3 is CASMRTDWDGYTF. The CDR3 bases are TGTGCCAGCATGAGGACGGACTGGGATGGCTACACCTTC.

This clone was detected once. The V and J genes are TRBV5-8 and TRBJ2-5, with 14 bases fitting TRBD2. This CDR3 spans 16 amino acids. Germline CDR1 is SGHTS and CDR2 is YDEGEE. Trimming cost V 4 bases and J 5 bases; bases outside gene matches: 7. The CDR3 loop is CASSPGTSGRSETQYF. The CDR3, as DNA: TGTGCCAGCAGCCCTGGGACTAGCGGGAGATCGGAGACCCAGTACTTC.

The rearrangement uses TRBV6-5 and TRBJ1-3; possible D gene TRBD1, 5 bases. CDR3 length: 16 residues. Trimming cost V 0 bases and J 4 bases, with 13 bases left between them. Germline V gene sequence: CDR1 MNHEY, CDR2 SVGAGI. For the CDR3, the DNA is TGTGCCAGCAGTTACTCGATAGGGGTAGCCGGAAACACCATATATTTT. As protein: CASSYSIGVAGNTIYF.

Notes on this clone: A far larger clone is only one base removed, so a read error is likely. The same CDR3 also results from other DNA sequences found in this sample. V and J are TRBV4-3 and TRBJ2-7; perhaps TRBD1 as D (5 bases). CDR3 size: 13 residues. Germline V lookup: CDR1 LGHNA, CDR2 YSLEER. CDR3 bases: TGCACCAGCAGCCAAGATTGGGGCGTCGAGCAGTACTTC. Its translation is CTSSQDWGVEQYF.

The chain combines TRBV7-6 with TRBJ2-7, with D perhaps TRBD2 (6 bases). In germline, CDR1 is SGHVS, CDR2 FNYEAQ. The V end lost 0 bases, the J end lost 1 base, and 16 bases lay between the germline ends. The length of the CDR3 is 17 residues. The CDR3 DNA sequence: TGTGCCAGCAGCTTAGCCAGGAGGGAGAAAGGGTCCTACGAGCAGTACTTC. Its translation: CASSLARREKGSYEQYF.

This clone was seen a few times. The CDR3 bases are TGTGCCAGCAGCTTGGGCCAAGGGACAGCGCAGTATTTT. It translates to CASSLGQGTAQYF. The chain combines TRBV5-6 with TRBJ2-3, with 7 bases fitting TRBD1. Losses at the gene ends were 0 bases for V and 10 bases for J; bases not matched to a gene: 5. The CDR3 runs 13 residues. CDR1 is SGHDT, CDR2 YYEEEE, per germline.

This clone showed up just a few times. CDR3 DNA: TGTGCCAGCAGCTTCAACAGGGGGGACACCGGGGAGCTGTTTTTT. This translates into CASSFNRGDTGELFF. The V gene is TRBV7-9, the J gene TRBJ2-2, with TRBD1 identical over 8 bases. CDR1 is SEHNR, CDR2 FQNEAQ, per germline (reference sequence). CDR3 length: 15 residues. V shed 3 bases and J 3 bases; nucleotides not matched to a gene: 3.

The chain links TRBV7-3 to TRBJ2-5; D ambiguous. This CDR3 has 13 residues. Germline V lookup: CDR1 SGHTA, CDR2 FQGTGA. V gave up 8 bases and J gave up 0 bases, with 10 bases separating them. CDR3: CASSSEYQETQYF. The CDR3 coding sequence is TGTGCCAGCTCCTCAGAATACCAAGAGACCCAGTACTTC.

In this sample, this clone turned up once. The genes are TRBV20-1 and TRBJ2-7; tentative D call: TRBD1 (5 bases). The germline V gene has CDR1 DFQATT and CDR2 SNEGSKA (reference sequence). This CDR3 comprises 11 residues. The CDR3 sequence is CGIQVTYEQYF. The CDR3 nucleotides read TGCGGAATACAGGTTACCTACGAGCAGTACTTC.

This chain links TRBV28 with TRBJ2-7, with 9 bases that match TRBD2. This CDR3 has 15 amino acids. The V segment lost 7 bases and the J segment 4 bases; nucleotides outside the gene matches: 11. CDR1 and CDR2 (germline): MDHEN, SYDVKM. The CDR3 DNA follows: TGTGCCAGCAAGAATAGCGGGAGAGAGGTATACGAGCAGTACTTC. Translation gives CASKNSGREVYEQYF.

J is TRBJ1-4 and V is TRBV7-3, with D hard to call. In germline, CDR1 is SGHTA, CDR2 FQGTGA. Trimming stripped 5 bases from V and 5 bases from J, with 9 bases between. The CDR3 sequence is 13 residues long. CDR3 amino acids: CASSRSPNEKLFF. The DNA of the CDR3 is TGTGCCAGCAGCCGATCCCCGAATGAAAAACTGTTTTTT.

This chain uses TRBV27 with TRBJ2-7; D could derive from TRBD1 or TRBD2 (5 bases each). The CDR3 totals 13 residues. Germline loops: CDR1 MNHEY, CDR2 SMNVEV (reference sequence). The V gene lost 0 bases and the J gene lost 6 bases, with 9 bases spanning the gap. The CDR3 reads CASSLSLRGEQYF. The CDR3 nucleotides read TGTGCCAGCAGTTTATCCCTGAGGGGCGAGCAGTACTTC.

The chain joins TRBV6-6 to TRBJ2-6; 8 positions agree with TRBD1. CDR1 and CDR2 (germline): MNHNY, SVGAGI (reference sequence). J was trimmed by 11 bases and V by 4 bases; bases with no gene match: 4. The CDR3 consists of 13 residues. The CDR3 region has the DNA TGTGCCAGCAGTTCCGGACAGGGAGACGTCCTGACTTTC. Translating gives CASSSGQGDVLTF.

CDR3 DNA sequence: TGTGCCAGCAGCGTAGGGGCAGGGTGGGACAATCAGCCCCAGCATTTT. Translating it yields CASSVGAGWDNQPQHF. The V call is TRBV9, the J call TRBJ1-5, with a tentative D call TRBD1 (5 bases). The CDR3 spans 16 residues. The germline CDR1 and CDR2 sequences are SGDLS and YYNGEE. Trimming shortened V by 0 bases and J by 3 bases, and 13 bases separated the two germline ends.